This TCR beta chain came from a study of blood T cell repertoires in COVID-19. The Seattle patients joined while their infection was active and were tracked longitudinally afterward. This CDR3 comprises 17 residues. Trimming shortened V by 6 bases and J by 0 bases, and 20 bases separated the two germline ends. Looked up from germline, CDR1 is LGHNT and CDR2 is FRNRAP. Authors' methods: How many nucleated cells were present was estimated from reference gene primer amplification. Produced via immunoSEQ multiplex PCR; TCRdb's table is partial and in-frame only. Clonal size and the V and J genes are those of that table, whereas D and trimming came from the DNA. Among under 200,000 clones listed, 84% were seen once.

The rearrangement joins TRBV12-5 to TRBJ1-2; D uncertain. Sequencing input: peripheral blood. The TCR originated in a woman in her 70s with COVID-19, enrolled during active disease. The CDR3 DNA follows: TGTGCTAGTGGGAACCTGACCGGGTACCCCGCTAACTATGGCTACACCTTC. It is translated as CASGNLTGYPANYGYTF.